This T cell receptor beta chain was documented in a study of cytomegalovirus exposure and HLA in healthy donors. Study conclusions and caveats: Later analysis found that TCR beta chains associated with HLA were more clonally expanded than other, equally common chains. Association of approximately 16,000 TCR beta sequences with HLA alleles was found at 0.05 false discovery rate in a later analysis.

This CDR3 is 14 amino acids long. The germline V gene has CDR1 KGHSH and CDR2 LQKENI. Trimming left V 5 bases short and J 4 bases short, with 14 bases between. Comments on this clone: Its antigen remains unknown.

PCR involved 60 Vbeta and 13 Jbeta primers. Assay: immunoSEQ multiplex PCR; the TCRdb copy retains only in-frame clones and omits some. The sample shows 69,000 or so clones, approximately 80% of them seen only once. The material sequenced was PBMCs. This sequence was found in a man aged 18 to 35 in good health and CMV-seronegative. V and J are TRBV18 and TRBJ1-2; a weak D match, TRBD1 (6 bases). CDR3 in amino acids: CASSTTGQIYGYTF. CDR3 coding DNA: TGTGCCAGCTCAACTACAGGGCAGATCTATGGCTACACCTTC. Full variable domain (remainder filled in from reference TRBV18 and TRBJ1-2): NAGVMQNPRHLVRRRGQEARLRCSPMKGHSHVYWYRQLPEEGLKFMVYLQKENIIDESGMPKERFSAEFPKEGPSILRIQQVVRGDSAAYFCASSTTGQIYGYTFGSGTRLTVV.